Listed below are T cell receptor beta chains from one sample, sequenced in a study of blood T cell repertoires in COVID-19. TCRdb's table, derived via immunoSEQ multiplex PCR, lists solely in-frame clones and lacks some. The repertoire holds 300,000 or so clones, with about 89% as singletons. Sequencing was done on a sample of peripheral blood. The receptors come from a woman between 50 and 59 years old who had recovered from COVID-19. The CDR3 runs from the conserved cysteine through the conserved F or W. A D gene is named only where the DNA matches it firmly. Clone size appears in some rows only: once, few, many, or a class for an expanded clone.

CDR3aa: CASSRKWGDRADTEAFF
CDR3nt: TGTGCCAGCAGTCGAAAATGGGGGGACAGGGCGGACACTGAAGCTTTCTTT
abundance: -
v_gene: TRBV27
d_gene: TRBD1
j_gene: TRBJ1-1

CDR3aa: CASSTRTGNGYTF
CDR3nt: TGTGCCAGTAGTACCCGGACAGGGAATGGCTACACCTTC
abundance: -
v_gene: TRBV19
d_gene: TRBD1
j_gene: TRBJ1-2

CDR3aa: CASSLQAGGSYNEQFF
CDR3nt: TGTGCCAGTAGTCTCCAAGCGGGGGGGAGTTACAATGAGCAGTTCTTC
abundance: -
v_gene: TRBV19
d_gene: TRBD2
j_gene: TRBJ2-1

CDR3aa: CASSQTTGTGGQPQHF
CDR3nt: TGTGCCAGCAGCCAAACGACCGGGACAGGGGGGCAGCCCCAGCATTTT
abundance: -
v_gene: TRBV3-1/TRBV3-2
d_gene: TRBD1
j_gene: TRBJ1-5

CDR3aa: CASSPSGSSYEQYF
CDR3nt: TGTGCCAGCAGCCCTAGCGGGAGTTCCTACGAGCAGTACTTC
abundance: -
v_gene: TRBV9
d_gene: TRBD2
j_gene: TRBJ2-7

CDR3aa: CASSLQGLGPDTQYF
CDR3nt: TGTGCCAGCAGCTTACAAGGACTAGGCCCAGATACGCAGTATTTT
abundance: -
v_gene: TRBV7-2
d_gene: TRBD2
j_gene: TRBJ2-3

CDR3aa: CASSLGQGLSQPQHF
CDR3nt: TGTGCCAGCTCACTCGGACAGGGACTCAGTCAGCCCCAGCATTTT
abundance: -
v_gene: TRBV18
d_gene: TRBD1
j_gene: TRBJ1-5

CDR3aa: CASSQVRRGNTIYF
CDR3nt: TGCGCCAGCAGCCAAGTTAGGAGAGGAAACACCATATATTTT
abundance: -
v_gene: TRBV4-1
d_gene: -
j_gene: TRBJ1-3

CDR3aa: CASSLDGQEGEKLFF
CDR3nt: TGTGCCAGCAGCTTAGATGGCCAGGAGGGTGAAAAACTGTTTTTT
abundance: -
v_gene: TRBV7-9
d_gene: -
j_gene: TRBJ1-4

CDR3aa: CASSRAGTGNYGYTF
CDR3nt: TGTGCCAGCAGCCGAGCAGGGACAGGGAACTATGGCTACACCTTC
abundance: -
v_gene: TRBV3-1/TRBV3-2
d_gene: TRBD1
j_gene: TRBJ1-2

CDR3aa: CALLAPEGQAGELFF
CDR3nt: TGTGCCCTACTAGCTCCCGAGGGCCAGGCCGGGGAGCTGTTTTTT
abundance: -
v_gene: TRBV30
d_gene: -
j_gene: TRBJ2-2

CDR3aa: CASSLVLGLEQPQHF
CDR3nt: TGTGCCAGCAGCTTAGTTCTGGGGCTGGAACAGCCCCAGCATTTT
abundance: -
v_gene: TRBV11-2
d_gene: -
j_gene: TRBJ1-5

CDR3aa: CASSLVQGAGGELFF
CDR3nt: TGTGCCAGCAGCTTAGTGCAGGGGGCTGGCGGGGAGCTGTTTTTT
abundance: -
v_gene: TRBV7-6
d_gene: TRBD1
j_gene: TRBJ2-2

CDR3aa: CASSLELAGVKNIQYF
CDR3nt: TGCGCCAGCAGCTTAGAGCTAGCGGGAGTCAAAAACATTCAGTACTTC
abundance: few
v_gene: TRBV5-1
d_gene: TRBD2
j_gene: TRBJ2-4

CDR3aa: CATSRDGYGYTF
CDR3nt: TGTGCCACCAGCAGAGACGGGTATGGCTACACCTTC
abundance: once
v_gene: TRBV15
d_gene: -
j_gene: TRBJ1-2

CDR3aa: CSVESGYGYTF
CDR3nt: TGCAGCGTTGAAAGCGGGTATGGCTACACCTTC
abundance: -
v_gene: TRBV29-1
d_gene: -
j_gene: TRBJ1-2

CDR3aa: CASSLGQGVQPQHF
CDR3nt: TGTGCCAGCAGCTTAGGACAGGGGGTACAGCCCCAGCATTTT
abundance: many
v_gene: TRBV7-9
d_gene: TRBD1
j_gene: TRBJ1-5

CDR3aa: CASSQAGRSPLHF
CDR3nt: TGTGCCAGCAGCCAAGCAGGGCGGTCACCCCTCCACTTT
abundance: -
v_gene: TRBV14
d_gene: -
j_gene: TRBJ1-6

CDR3aa: CASSLGSGRTGEKLFF
CDR3nt: TGTGCCAGCAGCTTAGGATCGGGGAGGACAGGTGAAAAACTGTTTTTT
abundance: few
v_gene: TRBV11-2
d_gene: TRBD1
j_gene: TRBJ1-4

CDR3aa: CASSTPRTGQHSPLHF
CDR3nt: TGTGCCAGTAGTACCCCAAGGACAGGGCAACATTCACCCCTCCACTTT
abundance: -
v_gene: TRBV19
d_gene: TRBD1
j_gene: TRBJ1-6

CDR3aa: CASSQVTGPGNTQYF
CDR3nt: TGCGCCAGCAGCCAAGTTACGGGCCCAGGGAATACGCAGTATTTT
abundance: -
v_gene: TRBV4-3
d_gene: -
j_gene: TRBJ2-3

CDR3aa: CATSRDPTGRAEAFF
CDR3nt: TGTGCCACCAGCAGAGATCCGACAGGCCGGGCTGAAGCTTTCTTT
abundance: -
v_gene: TRBV15
d_gene: -
j_gene: TRBJ1-1

CDR3aa: CASSQDMAGRAIESPLHF
CDR3nt: TGCGCCAGCAGCCAAGACATGGCGGGACGGGCGATTGAATCACCCCTCCACTTT
abundance: -
v_gene: TRBV4-1
d_gene: -
j_gene: TRBJ1-6

CDR3aa: CASSLRRGTDTQYF
CDR3nt: TGCGCCAGCAGCTTAAGACGGGGCACAGATACGCAGTATTTT
abundance: -
v_gene: TRBV5-1
d_gene: -
j_gene: TRBJ2-3

CDR3aa: CASSLGSGRHNEQFF
CDR3nt: TGTGCCAGCAGTTTGGGTAGCGGGAGACACAATGAGCAGTTCTTC
abundance: -
v_gene: TRBV28
d_gene: TRBD2
j_gene: TRBJ2-1

CDR3aa: CASSLGVSGVVNTEAFF
CDR3nt: TGTGCCAGCAGCTTAGGAGTGTCAGGGGTAGTGAACACTGAAGCTTTCTTT
abundance: -
v_gene: TRBV11-2
d_gene: -
j_gene: TRBJ1-1

CDR3aa: CASSPPGTGTGELFF
CDR3nt: TGTGCCAGCAGTCCCCCCGGGACAGGGACCGGGGAGCTGTTTTTT
abundance: -
v_gene: TRBV6-5
d_gene: TRBD1
j_gene: TRBJ2-2

CDR3aa: CASSPSQSYEQYF
CDR3nt: TGTGCCAGCAGCCCCTCGCAGTCCTACGAGCAGTACTTC
abundance: -
v_gene: TRBV13
d_gene: -
j_gene: TRBJ2-7

CDR3aa: CASSIVSGRLGGETQYF
CDR3nt: TGTGCCAGTAGTATTGTTAGCGGGAGATTAGGGGGAGAGACCCAGTACTTC
abundance: -
v_gene: TRBV19
d_gene: TRBD2
j_gene: TRBJ2-5

CDR3aa: CASSSRDRGGYGYTF
CDR3nt: TGTGCCAGCAGCTCCCGGGACAGGGGCGGGTATGGCTACACCTTC
abundance: once
v_gene: TRBV5-6
d_gene: TRBD1
j_gene: TRBJ1-2

CDR3aa: CASSLGQGADYGYTF
CDR3nt: TGTGCCAGCAGCTTGGGACAGGGGGCGGACTATGGCTACACCTTC
abundance: -
v_gene: TRBV5-6
d_gene: TRBD1
j_gene: TRBJ1-2

CDR3aa: CASSPTGGQETQYF
CDR3nt: TGCGCCAGCAGCCCCACAGGGGGCCAAGAGACCCAGTACTTC
abundance: once
v_gene: TRBV5-1
d_gene: TRBD1
j_gene: TRBJ2-5

CDR3aa: CASSHPTVMNTEAFF
CDR3nt: TGTGCCAGCAGCCACCCAACAGTCATGAACACTGAAGCTTTCTTT
abundance: -
v_gene: TRBV5-6
d_gene: -
j_gene: TRBJ1-1

CDR3aa: CASSYLGEGAGELFF
CDR3nt: TGTGCCAGCAGTTACCTGGGCGAAGGCGCCGGGGAGCTGTTTTTT
abundance: -
v_gene: TRBV6-2/TRBV6-3
d_gene: -
j_gene: TRBJ2-2

CDR3aa: CASSLEGETQYF
CDR3nt: TGTGCCAGCAGTTTAGAGGGGGAGACCCAGTACTTC
abundance: -
v_gene: TRBV12-3/TRBV12-4
d_gene: -
j_gene: TRBJ2-5

CDR3aa: CASIRLGTGELFF
CDR3nt: TGTGCCAGCATCCGACTAGGCACCGGGGAGCTGTTTTTT
abundance: -
v_gene: TRBV12-3/TRBV12-4
d_gene: -
j_gene: TRBJ2-2

CDR3aa: CASSETPTGSGTDTQYF
CDR3nt: TGTGCCAGCAGTGAAACGCCTACAGGGAGCGGCACAGATACGCAGTATTTT
abundance: once
v_gene: TRBV2
d_gene: -
j_gene: TRBJ2-3

CDR3aa: CASSFFGGLAFF
CDR3nt: TGTGCCAGCAGCTTCTTTGGCGGGTTAGCTTTCTTT
abundance: few
v_gene: TRBV5-4
d_gene: -
j_gene: TRBJ1-1

CDR3aa: CASRRGANVLTF
CDR3nt: TGTGCCAGCAGGCGTGGGGCCAACGTCCTGACTTTC
abundance: -
v_gene: TRBV27
d_gene: -
j_gene: TRBJ2-6

CDR3aa: CSVATGGRSDTQYF
CDR3nt: TGCAGCGTAGCAACAGGGGGCCGCTCGGATACGCAGTATTTT
abundance: -
v_gene: TRBV29-1
d_gene: TRBD1
j_gene: TRBJ2-3

CDR3aa: CASSREPRTSGNTGELFF
CDR3nt: TGCGCCAGCAGCCGGGAGCCAAGGACTAGCGGTAACACCGGGGAGCTGTTTTTT
abundance: -
v_gene: TRBV4-1
d_gene: TRBD2
j_gene: TRBJ2-2